The clone carrying this T cell receptor beta chain was detected many times. As yet, its antigen is unknown. The trim removed 0 bases at V and 2 bases at J, leaving 16 bases unmatched. The V gene's germline CDR1 is SGHVS and CDR2 FNYEAQ. The CDR3 consists of 20 residues. Unique molecular identifiers were incorporated during preparation of the TCRbeta library. TCRdb called the PCR reads again in MiXCR, with one record for every CDR3 protein. Altogether hundreds of thousands of distinct CDR3 sequences are present, about 11% being singletons, with the ten largest covering 2% to 2.5%. This specimen belongs to a study of T-cell reconstitution after alpha-beta-depleted transplantation in children. Study outcomes and limitations: Several hundred expanded graft clones reportedly supplied alpha-beta T cells about two months after transplant. When one year had passed after transplant, most T-cell counts and diversity came from newly produced T cells.

This TCR was sampled from a child aged 2 to 10 with inherited bone marrow failure, due to receive a stem cell transplant. Sequencing was performed on PBMCs, taken before TCRalphabeta/CD19-depleted stem cell transplant. This sequence joins TRBV7-6 and TRBJ2-7, with TRBD2 identical over 10 bases. As DNA, the CDR3 is TGTGCCAGCAGCTTAGCGGGACCTGACGGGCTAGCGGGAGACCCCTACGAGCAGTACTTC. Protein: CASSLAGPDGLAGDPYEQYF.